This is a list of T cell receptor beta chains from one sample in a study of blood T cell repertoires in COVID-19. Libraries were prepared by immunoSEQ multiplex PCR; TCRdb keeps only in-frame clonotypes and omits some of them. Among about 100,000 clones listed, under 95% were seen once. The sample taken for sequencing was peripheral blood. These receptors were taken from a woman aged 25 to 39 with acute or convalescent COVID-19. Each CDR3 is given without its conserved first and last residue. The D gene is left open where the match is weak.

>TRBV5-4|12|TRBJ2-3|-
ASSPGRDTDTQY
>TRBV29-1|11|TRBJ2-1|TRBD2
SVTNGLAGEQF
>TRBV12-3/TRBV12-4|11|TRBJ1-2|-
ASSLGADYGYT
>TRBV28|12|TRBJ1-4|-
ASRIQGVGEKLF
>TRBV6-2/TRBV6-3|13|TRBJ2-7|-
ASSSVEGYPYEQY
>TRBV6-5|11|TRBJ1-1|TRBD1
ASTRTGGVRAF
>TRBV24-1|19|TRBJ1-6|-
ATSDVLRQAPRFSYNSPLH
>TRBV10-1|13|TRBJ2-2|-
ASKERLDTTGELF
>TRBV27|12|TRBJ1-3|-
ASSPILSGNTIY
>TRBV4-3|16|TRBJ2-3|TRBD2
ASSPLPRTSGGVDTQY
>TRBV7-2|10|TRBJ1-1|TRBD1
ASSSTGVEAF
>TRBV18|13|TRBJ1-5|TRBD1
ASSKEGQDNQPQH
>TRBV4-3|13|TRBJ1-5|-
ASSQSWQGSQPQH
>TRBV24-1|13|TRBJ2-7|TRBD1
ATSDPGQGDYEQY
>TRBV2|16|TRBJ2-7|TRBD2
ASSDPTAAGGRTYEQY
>TRBV4-2|13|TRBJ2-7|-
ASSQKVSAISEQY
>TRBV5-1|13|TRBJ1-3|TRBD1
ASSPTDRAGNTIY